A selection of T cell receptor beta chains follows, all from one sample in a study of CD8 T cells in ankylosing spondylitis. MiXCR was run by TCRdb on the 5' RACE reads, yielding one entry per CDR3 protein. This table has 470,000 or so distinct CDR3 sequences, 25% to 30% appearing once. Sample: blood, either unsorted or a sorted T cell fraction (not recorded which). The receptors shown here come from a male donor with ankylosing spondylitis. Both conserved end residues are part of each CDR3. The D gene is left open where the match is weak. Clone size, where shown, is once, few, many, or a class for clones that have expanded.

.,TRBJ2-4,.,TRBV11-1,CASSNRTLNIQYF,TGTGCCAGCAGCAATAGGACCCTAAACATTCAGTACTTC
TRBD1,TRBJ2-1,.,TRBV5-6,CASRPGQGTYNEQFF,TGTGCCAGCAGACCGGGACAGGGTACCTACAATGAGCAGTTCTTC
TRBD2,TRBJ2-7,.,TRBV5-4,CASSGTSYDEQYF,TGTGCCAGCAGTGGGACTAGCTACGACGAGCAGTACTTC
TRBD1,TRBJ1-1,few,TRBV25-1,CASSDAGGIGEAFF,TGTGCCAGCAGTGATGCAGGGGGCATTGGAGAAGCTTTCTTT
TRBD2,TRBJ2-4,.,TRBV12-3/TRBV12-4,CASSSLTSGGGKNIQYF,TGTGCCAGCAGTTCGCTAACAAGCGGGGGGGGCAAAAACATTCAGTACTTC
.,TRBJ1-1,few,TRBV20-1,CSASSFGRDTEAFF,TGCAGTGCTAGTTCGTTCGGGCGGGACACTGAAGCTTTCTTT
.,TRBJ2-3,.,TRBV10-3,CAISESISTDTQYF,TGTGCCATCAGTGAGTCGATCAGCACAGATACGCAGTATTTT
.,TRBJ2-1,.,TRBV3-1,CASSHRDTNYNEQFF,TGTGCCAGCAGCCACCGGGACACGAACTACAATGAGCAGTTCTTC
.,TRBJ2-1,.,TRBV28,CASSPAPMGEDEQFF,TGTGCCAGCAGTCCCGCCCCGATGGGAGAGGATGAGCAGTTCTTC
TRBD1,TRBJ1-5,few,TRBV20-1,CSASSQGVVHQPQHF,TGCAGTGCTAGTTCCCAGGGGGTGGTTCATCAGCCCCAGCATTTT
.,TRBJ2-5,few,TRBV5-1,CASASRGYQETQYF,TGCGCCAGCGCCTCTCGCGGCTACCAAGAGACCCAGTACTTC
TRBD2,TRBJ2-1,.,TRBV20-1,CSASLGGRGGEQFF,TGCAGTGCTAGCTTGGGCGGGAGAGGCGGTGAGCAGTTCTTC
TRBD2,TRBJ2-5,.,TRBV20-1,CSASGEGKETQYF,TGCAGTGCTAGTGGGGAGGGAAAAGAGACCCAGTACTTC
.,TRBJ2-5,.,TRBV20-1,CSARGQIMTQYF,TGCAGTGCTAGAGGTCAGATCATGACCCAGTACTTC
.,TRBJ2-1,.,TRBV29-1,CSVPGPTSYNEQFF,TGCAGCGTGCCGGGGCCTACCTCCTACAATGAGCAGTTCTTC
.,TRBJ2-6,.,TRBV24-1,CATSDSRRSSGANVLTF,TGTGCCACCAGTGATTCGAGACGGAGCTCTGGGGCCAACGTCCTGACTTTC
TRBD2,TRBJ2-2,.,TRBV7-9,CASSFSGAGELFF,TGTGCCAGCAGCTTTAGCGGGGCCGGGGAGCTGTTTTTT
TRBD1,TRBJ2-1,.,TRBV12-3/TRBV12-4,CASSTDRAHEQFF,TGTGCCAGCAGCACGGACAGGGCCCATGAGCAGTTCTTC
.,TRBJ2-3,once,TRBV2,CASSGGGHTDTQYF,TGTGCCAGCAGTGGCGGAGGACACACAGATACGCAGTATTTT
TRBD1,TRBJ1-3,.,TRBV29-1,CSGQGAIGNTIYF,TGCAGCGGACAGGGGGCGATTGGCAACACCATATATTTT
TRBD2,TRBJ2-3,many,TRBV20-1,CSASSRLAGADTQYF,TGCAGTGCTAGCTCTAGACTAGCGGGAGCAGATACGCAGTATTTT
.,TRBJ2-1,few,TRBV20-1,CSARVAELYNEQFF,TGCAGTGCTAGAGTCGCGGAGCTGTACAATGAGCAGTTCTTC
.,TRBJ1-3,.,TRBV20-1,CSALEGGAYSGNTIYF,TGCAGTGCTTTAGAGGGGGGGGCTTACTCTGGAAACACCATATATTTT
.,TRBJ2-1,.,TRBV7-7,CASSLEMGGHQFF,TGTGCCAGCAGCTTAGAAATGGGAGGTCACCAGTTCTTC
.,TRBJ1-4,.,TRBV20-1,CSAQQPTNEKLFF,TGCAGTGCCCAACAGCCCACTAATGAAAAACTGTTTTTT
.,TRBJ2-1,.,TRBV5-1,CASSVIQGEGNEQFF,TGCGCCAGCAGCGTTATTCAAGGGGAAGGCAATGAGCAGTTCTTC
TRBD1,TRBJ2-2,few,TRBV5-6,CASSLQDRGLVGELFF,TGTGCCAGCAGCCTTCAGGACAGGGGGCTTGTCGGGGAGCTGTTTTTT
.,TRBJ1-2,.,TRBV25-1,CASSDPRSGGLKGYTF,TGTGCCAGCAGTGATCCCCGCTCGGGGGGGCTGAAGGGCTACACCTTC
.,TRBJ2-3,few,TRBV20-1,CSASIGGGARGPDTQYF,TGCAGTGCTAGTATCGGGGGAGGCGCCCGCGGCCCAGATACGCAGTATTTT
.,TRBJ2-1,.,TRBV5-1,CASSLGLGTGNEQFF,TGCGCCAGCAGCCTAGGACTGGGGACGGGCAATGAGCAGTTCTTC
.,TRBJ1-1,.,TRBV3-1,CASSQGHRKAFF,TGTGCCAGCAGCCAAGGCCACAGAAAAGCTTTCTTT
TRBD1,TRBJ1-1,once,TRBV18,CASSPPGQAEAFF,TGTGCCAGCTCACCACCAGGACAGGCTGAAGCTTTCTTT
TRBD2,TRBJ2-5,.,TRBV7-9,CASSPSGVGSWETQYF,TGTGCCAGCAGCCCAAGCGGGGTCGGGTCGTGGGAGACCCAGTACTTC
TRBD2,TRBJ2-3,once,TRBV20-1,CSARREPDTQYF,TGCAGTGCTCGGCGGGAGCCAGATACGCAGTATTTT
.,TRBJ1-5,few,TRBV7-8,CASSLYAEVGLLFQPQHF,TGTGCCAGCAGCTTATACGCGGAGGTGGGGCTGCTGTTTCAGCCCCAGCATTTT
TRBD1,TRBJ1-1,.,TRBV5-1,CASSLAQGAGTEAFF,TGCGCCAGCAGCTTGGCCCAGGGGGCCGGGACTGAAGCTTTCTTT
TRBD1,TRBJ2-1,.,TRBV7-9,CASSPGQGAGGGEQFF,TGTGCCAGCAGCCCGGGACAGGGGGCAGGTGGTGGTGAGCAGTTCTTC